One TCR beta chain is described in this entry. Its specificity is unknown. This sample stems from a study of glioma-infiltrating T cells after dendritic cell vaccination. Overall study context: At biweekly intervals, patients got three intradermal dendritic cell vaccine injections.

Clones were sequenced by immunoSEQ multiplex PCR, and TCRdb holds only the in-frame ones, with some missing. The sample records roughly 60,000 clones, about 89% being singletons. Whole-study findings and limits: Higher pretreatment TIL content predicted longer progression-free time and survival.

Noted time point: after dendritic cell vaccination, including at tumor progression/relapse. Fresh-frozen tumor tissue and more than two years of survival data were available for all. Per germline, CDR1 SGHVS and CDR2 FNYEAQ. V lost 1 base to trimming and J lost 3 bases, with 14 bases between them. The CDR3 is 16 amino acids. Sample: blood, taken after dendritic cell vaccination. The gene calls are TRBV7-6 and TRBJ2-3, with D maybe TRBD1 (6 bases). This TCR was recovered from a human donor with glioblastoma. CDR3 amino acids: CASSLVVGQSTDTQYF. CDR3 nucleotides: TGTGCCAGCAGCTTAGTGGTTGGACAGTCTACAGATACGCAGTATTTT.